The rows below give T cell receptor beta chains drawn from one sample of a study of cytomegalovirus exposure and HLA in healthy donors. Profiled with immunoSEQ multiplex PCR; TCRdb holds only in-frame clones, not every one. The top ten clones hold less than 3% of a sample with about 200,000 clones, over 75% of them seen once. The sample consisted of PBMCs. These receptors were taken from a woman younger than 45 in good health and CMV-seronegative. Both conserved end residues are part of each CDR3. The D gene is left open where the match is weak. Only some rows state a clone size, as once, few, many or a class for expanded clones.

TGTGCCAGCAGCTTGGCATTCGCCTATCGGAACACTGAAGCTTTCTTT	CASSLAFAYRNTEAFF	TRBV5-4	TRBJ1-1	NA	few
TGCGCCAGCAGCGGGGCGGCGGTACGCGGCACTGAAGCTTTCTTT	CASSGAAVRGTEAFF	TRBV4-1	TRBJ1-1	NA	NA
TGTGCCAGTAGTACCTCAGGGGACAGATTCTACAATGAGCAGTTCTTC	CASSTSGDRFYNEQFF	TRBV19	TRBJ2-1	TRBD1	NA
TGTGCCAGCAGCGTCACAGCGAACACTGAAGCTTTCTTT	CASSVTANTEAFF	TRBV9	TRBJ1-1	NA	NA
TGTGCCAGCAGTTCCCCCAAGCGGGAGGGCCGAGGAGAGACCCAGTACTTC	CASSSPKREGRGETQYF	TRBV28	TRBJ2-5	TRBD2	NA
TGTGCCAGCAGCGGTAGCGGGGGAGCTAACTACAATGAGCAGTTCTTC	CASSGSGGANYNEQFF	TRBV9	TRBJ2-1	TRBD2	once
TGTGCCAGCAGCTCCCTGACAGCCTCCTACGAGCAGTACTTC	CASSSLTASYEQYF	TRBV7-6	TRBJ2-7	NA	NA
TGTGCCAGCAGCCATAGGGACACCGCCTACGAGCAGTACTTC	CASSHRDTAYEQYF	TRBV7-9	TRBJ2-7	NA	NA
TGTGCCAGCAGCGCTAGGACCGGGACAGGGGGGTACGAGCAGTACTTC	CASSARTGTGGYEQYF	TRBV9	TRBJ2-7	TRBD1	NA
TGTGCCATCAGTGGCGGACTAGCGGGAGGCTCCTCCTACGAGCAGTACTTC	CAISGGLAGGSSYEQYF	TRBV10-3	TRBJ2-7	TRBD2	NA
TGTGCCAGCATTTCAGGACTAGCGGGGATGGATACGCAGTATTTT	CASISGLAGMDTQYF	TRBV7-9	TRBJ2-3	TRBD2	NA
TGCGCTAGCCGGGACAGGGGGTGGCGCGCTTTCTTT	CASRDRGWRAFF	TRBV5-1	TRBJ1-1	TRBD1	NA
TGTGCCAGCGGCCGAGGACTAGCGCTAAACAATGAGCAGTTCTTC	CASGRGLALNNEQFF	TRBV7-9	TRBJ2-1	TRBD2	NA
TGTGCCAGTAGTATCGGTTCGGCTAGCGGGAGTGATACGCAGTATTTT	CASSIGSASGSDTQYF	TRBV19	TRBJ2-3	TRBD2	NA
TGTGCCAGCAGCCAGGAGGGCTTCGGAGACAATGAGCAGTTCTTC	CASSQEGFGDNEQFF	TRBV5-4	TRBJ2-1	NA	once
TGTGCCAGCAGCGCAGGTAGTCCTAACTATGGCTACACCTTC	CASSAGSPNYGYTF	TRBV9	TRBJ1-2	NA	NA
TGCAGCGTCTATAGCGGGAAGGGGGTTGATACGCAGTATTTT	CSVYSGKGVDTQYF	TRBV29-1	TRBJ2-3	TRBD2	NA
TGTGCCTGGAGCTTGGGGGGGGCGGCTAACTATGGCTACACCTTC	CAWSLGGAANYGYTF	TRBV30	TRBJ1-2	NA	NA
TGTGCCAGCAGAACCGGGACTAGCGGAACCTACGAGCAGTACTTC	CASRTGTSGTYEQYF	TRBV7-8	TRBJ2-7	TRBD2	NA
TGTGCCAGCAGTTCACATGGCGGGGGGGGTAATTCACCCCTCCACTTT	CASSSHGGGGNSPLHF	TRBV27	TRBJ1-6	NA	NA
TGTGCCAGCAGCTTGATTTTGGGGACAGGGGCATCACCCCTCCACTTT	CASSLILGTGASPLHF	TRBV5-6	TRBJ1-6	TRBD1	NA
TGTGCCAGCAGCCCCAGTTGGGAGACCCAGTACTTC	CASSPSWETQYF	TRBV5-4	TRBJ2-5	NA	NA
TGTTCCAGCAGCCTGGGCGCCACTGAAGCTTTCTTT	CSSSLGATEAFF	TRBV7-9	TRBJ1-1	NA	few
TGTGCCAGCAGCCAGGACAGGGGACCCCGACCCCAGCATTTT	CASSQDRGPRPQHF	TRBV2	TRBJ1-5	TRBD1	NA
TGTGCCAGCAGTTCGGGACGGTCGGACTATTTTGACTACGAGCAGTACTTC	CASSSGRSDYFDYEQYF	TRBV2	TRBJ2-7	NA	NA
TGTGCCAGCAGTTTAGATTTGAAAGCAACGAACACTGAAGCTTTCTTT	CASSLDLKATNTEAFF	TRBV28	TRBJ1-1	NA	NA
TGCGCCAGCGGCGCGACAGGGGGCGGCACCGGGGAGCTGTTTTTT	CASGATGGGTGELFF	TRBV5-1	TRBJ2-2	TRBD1	NA
TGTGCCAGTAGTATTTTTTGGAGGAGCACAGATACGCAGTATTTT	CASSIFWRSTDTQYF	TRBV19	TRBJ2-3	NA	NA
TGTGCCAGCAGCTTAGCCTTCGAGCAGTACTTC	CASSLAFEQYF	TRBV7-8	TRBJ2-7	NA	few
TGCGCCAGCAGCTGGAAGACAGGGTCGAGCGAGCAGTACTTC	CASSWKTGSSEQYF	TRBV5-1	TRBJ2-7	TRBD1	once
TGTGCCAGCAGCGGTGGACAGGGGAACGAGCAGTACTTC	CASSGGQGNEQYF	TRBV9	TRBJ2-7	TRBD1	few
TGTGCCAGCAGCTTTTTCAGGGGGCCCAAGTTTGCCTACACCTTC	CASSFFRGPKFAYTF	TRBV7-8	TRBJ1-2	TRBD1	NA
TGTGCCAGCAGCCAAGTTGATCTAGCGGGGGCCGCGTTAAGGGCCCAGTACTTC	CASSQVDLAGAALRAQYF	TRBV4-2	TRBJ2-5	TRBD2	NA
TGTGCCAGCAGTAATCAGGGGGGCACCGGGGAGCTGTTTTTT	CASSNQGGTGELFF	TRBV2	TRBJ2-2	NA	NA
TGTGCCAGCAGAACGACTAGCGGGAGGTACGAGCAGTACTTC	CASRTTSGRYEQYF	TRBV28	TRBJ2-7	TRBD2	NA
TGTGCCAGCAGCCAAGTCGGTCTTCTCCCCCACTATGGCTACACCTTC	CASSQVGLLPHYGYTF	TRBV14	TRBJ1-2	NA	NA
TGTGCCAGCAGGGAACCCTCGGACAGGCGAAGTGGCTACCCCTTC	CASREPSDRRSGYPF	TRBV6-5	TRBJ1-2	TRBD1	NA
TGTGCCAGCAGCGTAGCGGGGAACACCTACAATGAGCAGTTCTTC	CASSVAGNTYNEQFF	TRBV9	TRBJ2-1	NA	few